This entry describes one TCR beta chain. The data belong to a study of blood T cell repertoires in COVID-19. Turning to the study itself: Donors in the United States, Italy and Spain gave samples during acute or convalescent COVID-19. T cells, B-cell-depleted T cells, or PBMCs supplied cDNA or gDNA.

V lost 5 bases, J lost 2 bases, and 16 bases lay in between. In germline, CDR1 is LNHDA, CDR2 SQIVND (reference sequence). This CDR3 spans 15 amino acids. Original data processing: Reference gene primer amplification gave nucleated cell count estimates. TCRdb's table, derived via immunoSEQ multiplex PCR, lists solely in-frame clones and lacks some. The V and J calls and clone size are taken from that table; D and trimming were inferred from the DNA. The data show about 530,000 clones, with roughly nine tenths seen just once and roughly 8% held by the top ten. Seattle's cohort entered during active infection and was followed longitudinally.

The source material was peripheral blood. This TCR was sampled from a woman between 50 and 59 years old with COVID-19, enrolled during active disease. This chain links TRBV19 with TRBJ2-7; D is possibly TRBD1 (5 bases). CDR3 loop: CASSLTASIPYEQYF. Here the CDR3 DNA reads TGTGCCAGTAGTCTGACAGCCTCTATTCCCTACGAGCAGTACTTC.